This T cell receptor (beta chain) is from a study of PD-1 blockade in classical Hodgkin lymphoma. Relapse was seen in all patients after autologous stem cell transplantation, and brentuximab vedotin exposure was variable. The CDR3 is 16 residues long. V was clipped by 6 bases and J by 8 bases; unmatched bases: 12. Germline values: CDR1 MNHNY, CDR2 SVGAGI (reference sequence). Libraries were prepared by immunoSEQ multiplex PCR; TCRdb keeps only in-frame clonotypes and omits some of them. The data show 55,000 to 60,000 clones, with approximately 90% seen just once and under 11% held by the top ten. The receptor's source is a human donor with classical Hodgkin lymphoma. This chain uses TRBV6-6 with TRBJ2-1; 11 nucleotides line up with TRBD2. Sample: peripheral blood mononuclear cells (PBMCs), taken before the second cycle of nivolumab. CDR3 DNA sequence: TGTGCCAGCAGCCCCCGGGGTAGCGGGGGGGCAGATGAGCAGTTCTTC. It codes for CASSPRGSGGADEQFF.